The 22 T cell receptor beta chains reported below all come from one sample, sequenced in a study of T cell responses to AZD1222 COVID-19 vaccine. Assay used: immunoSEQ multiplex PCR; TCRdb lists only in-frame clones, some missing. Of some 200,000 clones in the sample, about 94% are singletons; the top ten hold approximately 1.5%. Sequences were derived from peripheral blood, sampled 28 days after the second dose of the MenACWY control vaccine. All receptors derive from an adult who received the MenACWY meningococcal vaccine as a control.

The chain employs TRBV5-1 and TRBJ2-6, with 8 bases identical to TRBD1. The CDR3 is 14 residues long. The germline V gene encodes CDR1 SGHRS and CDR2 YFSETQ. J lost 2 bases, V lost 5 bases, and 0 bases had no gene match. Here the CDR3 reads CASRQGAGANVLTF. The CDR3 DNA reads TGCGCCAGCAGACAGGGGGCTGGGGCCAACGTCCTGACTTTC.

This rearrangement joins TRBV19 to TRBJ2-7, with D perhaps matching TRBD2 (5 bases). The CDR3 extends over 13 amino acids. Germline V CDR1 and CDR2: LNHDA, SQIVND (reference sequence). V lost 9 bases, J lost 6 bases, and 18 bases lay in between. CDR3 sequence: CASPEEGEGEQYF. In nucleotides, the CDR3 is TGTGCCAGCCCCGAAGAGGGTGAGGGCGAGCAGTACTTC.

The rearrangement uses TRBV20-1 and TRBJ2-7; D gene ambiguous. Germline values: CDR1 DFQATT, CDR2 SNEGSKA (reference sequence). The CDR3 is 10 residues long. The CDR3, as DNA: TGCAGGCACATAACTTACGAGCAGTACTTC. It codes for CRHITYEQYF.

Only one count was recorded for this clone. V usage is TRBV30 and J usage is TRBJ2-1; D is undetermined. Germline V gene lookup returns CDR1 GTSNPN and CDR2 SVGIG (reference sequence). V was cut by 0 bases and J by 5 bases, with 14 bases left in between. This CDR3 comprises 15 residues. The CDR3 DNA reads TGTGCCTGGAGTGTATACGGCAGCGCGGACAATGAGCAGTTCTTC. This gives the protein CAWSVYGSADNEQFF.

V and J are TRBV6-5 and TRBJ2-1, with 14 bases aligning to TRBD2. The V and J ends lost 10 bases and 8 bases, in that order; junction bases with no gene match: 4. Germline CDR1 reads MNHEY; CDR2 reads SVGAGI. The CDR3 is 13 residues long. CDR3 in amino acids: CATGTSGSDEQFF. For the CDR3, the DNA is TGTGCCACCGGGACTAGCGGGAGTGATGAGCAGTTCTTC.

This chain uses TRBV6-5 with TRBJ2-1; 7 bases map to TRBD2. The CDR3 totals 13 residues. Trimming took 10 bases from V and 0 from J; bases not matched to a gene: 3. Germline loops: CDR1 MNHEY, CDR2 SVGAGI. The CDR3 region is CATRGSSYNEQFF. Written as DNA, the CDR3 is TGTGCCACCCGCGGGAGCTCCTACAATGAGCAGTTCTTC.

V and J are TRBV19 and TRBJ2-3; 9 positions match TRBD2. V was clipped by 6 bases and J by 2 bases; unmatched bases: 3. This CDR3 spans 14 amino acids. The germline CDR1 and CDR2 sequences are LNHDA and SQIVND (reference sequence). CDR3 coding DNA: TGTGCCAGTAGGCGGGGGGGGGCCACAGATACGCAGTATTTT. Its translation: CASRRGGATDTQYF.

Written as DNA, the CDR3 is TGTGCCAGCAGTTCCGGGACGGCCAAAAACATTCAGTACTTC. Its protein is CASSSGTAKNIQYF. The V call is TRBV6-5, the J call TRBJ2-4, with D perhaps assigned TRBD1 or TRBD2 (5 bases each). Germline V gene data show CDR1 as MNHEY and CDR2 as SVGAGI. The V and J ends lost 4 bases and 1 base respectively, with 8 bases between them. This CDR3 spans 14 amino acids.

This clone was seen only a few times. The chain has TRBV9 and TRBJ2-1, with TRBD2 matching 9 bases. The ends lost 4 bases at V and 6 bases at J; junction bases unmatched: 8. The germline gives CDR1 SGDLS, CDR2 YYNGEE. There are 15 residues in the CDR3. The CDR3 is CASSSGTSQANEQFF. Here the CDR3 DNA reads TGTGCCAGCAGCTCCGGGACTAGCCAGGCCAATGAGCAGTTCTTC.

The gene calls are TRBV27 and TRBJ2-4, with 7 bases matching TRBD1. Germline V CDR1 and CDR2: MNHEY, SMNVEV (reference sequence). Trimming cost V 5 bases and J 2 bases; bases outside gene matches: 12. The CDR3 runs 17 residues. The CDR3 protein is CASSGWDSGLTKNIQYF. The CDR3 bases are TGTGCCAGCAGTGGATGGGACAGCGGTTTGACCAAAAACATTCAGTACTTC.

The chain couples TRBV27 to TRBJ1-2; D is uncertain. The V end lost 7 bases, the J end lost 0 bases, and 9 bases lay between the germline ends. Germline V gene data show CDR1 as MNHEY and CDR2 as SMNVEV (reference sequence). The CDR3 length is 13 residues. The CDR3 loop reads CASTKGTNYGYTF. CDR3 DNA: TGTGCCAGCACAAAGGGAACTAACTATGGCTACACCTTC.

This clone was seen just once. The chain employs TRBV6-5 and TRBJ2-1; D could derive from TRBD1 or TRBD2 (5 bases each). V was shortened by 0 bases and J by 8 bases, with 17 bases between the two germline ends. The CDR3 runs to 16 residues. Germline CDR1 is MNHEY and CDR2 is SVGAGI. As DNA, the CDR3 is TGTGCCAGCAGTTACTCTGGGACCCACAGAGGCGATGAGCAGTTCTTC. This codes for CASSYSGTHRGDEQFF.

The sample holds a few counts of this clone. This chain links TRBV6-2 or TRBV6-3 with TRBJ2-3; TRBD1 matches 7 bases. CDR1 and CDR2 (germline): MNHEY, SVGEGT. The CDR3 is 14 amino acids. The junction had 5 bases not matched to a gene; V was cut back by 2 bases and J by 6 bases. The CDR3 here is CASSYGTDSDTQYF. CDR3 coding DNA: TGTGCCAGCAGTTACGGGACAGACAGCGATACGCAGTATTTT.

The table lists this clone with a count of one. The chain joins TRBV9 to TRBJ2-3; TRBD2 aligns across 9 bases. CDR3 size: 14 residues. V shed 3 bases and J 4 bases; nucleotides not matched to a gene: 3. The germline V gene encodes CDR1 SGDLS and CDR2 YYNGEE. The CDR3 DNA sequence: TGTGCCAGCAGCGCTAGCGGGGTATCAGATACGCAGTATTTT. Translated, it gives CASSASGVSDTQYF.

The chain joins TRBV5-4 to TRBJ1-2, with a tentative D call TRBD1 (6 bases). V lost 6 bases to trimming and J lost 7 bases, with 25 bases between them. CDR1 and CDR2 (germline): SGHNT, YYREEE (reference sequence). This CDR3 comprises 16 residues. The CDR3 spells CASTAGAGTLVSGYTF. The CDR3 DNA reads TGTGCCAGCACCGCTGGGGCAGGGACATTGGTCAGTGGCTACACCTTC.

J is TRBJ2-4 and V is TRBV5-1, with TRBD2 identical over 11 bases. The V gene end was trimmed by 4 bases and the J gene end by 11 bases; junction bases not matched to a gene: 8. Germline CDR1 is SGHRS and CDR2 is YFSETQ. This CDR3 region has 14 residues. CDR3 in DNA: TGCGCCAGCAGCGGGGCGACTAGCGGGGACCTTCAGTACTTC. It is translated as CASSGATSGDLQYF.

The V and J genes are TRBV5-4 and TRBJ2-1; 10 bases match TRBD1. Germline values: CDR1 SGHNT, CDR2 YYREEE (reference sequence). This CDR3 comprises 14 residues. After removal of 5 bases from V and 4 bases from J, the junction contained 3 bases not matched to a gene. CDR3 coding DNA: TGTGCCAGCAGACGGACAGGGGGTTACAATGAGCAGTTCTTC. Its protein product is CASRRTGGYNEQFF.

The chain couples TRBV5-5 to TRBJ2-7; a possible D gene is TRBD1 (6 bases). This CDR3 has 14 amino acids. Germline CDR1 is SGHKS and CDR2 is YYEKEE (reference sequence). V was shortened by 0 bases and J by 4 bases, with 11 bases between the two germline ends. CDR3 in DNA: TGTGCCAGCAGCTTGGTGGCAGGGGAGTACGAGCAGTACTTC. It translates to CASSLVAGEYEQYF.

This chain joins TRBV9 and TRBJ2-3, with 8 bases lining up with TRBD2. This CDR3 has 15 residues. V lost 0 bases and J lost 4; bases outside the gene matches: 4. Looked up from germline, CDR1 is SGDLS and CDR2 is YYNGEE. The DNA of the CDR3 is TGTGCCAGCAGCGTAGCGGGGGGGCCGTCAGATACGCAGTATTTT. Translated: CASSVAGGPSDTQYF. The whole variable domain, filled in from reference TRBV9 and TRBJ2-3, reads DSGVTQTPKHLITATGQRVTLRCSPRSGDLSVYWYQQSLDQGLQFLIQYYNGEERAKGNILERFSAQQFPDLHSELNLSSLELGDSALYFCASSVAGGPSDTQYFGPGTRLTVL.

This chain uses TRBV30 with TRBJ1-1; 7 nucleotides match TRBD1. V shed 6 bases and J 5 bases; nucleotides not matched to a gene: 9. The CDR3 is 13 residues long. Germline assignment: CDR1 GTSNPN and CDR2 SVGIG (reference sequence). CDR3 loop: CACASQGRTEAFF. As DNA, the CDR3 is TGTGCCTGCGCATCACAGGGGAGGACTGAAGCTTTCTTT.

V and J are TRBV6-5 and TRBJ2-3; 11 bases align to TRBD2. The CDR3 spans 13 residues. From germline, CDR1 is MNHEY and CDR2 SVGAGI. V trimming: 6 bases; J trimming: 5 bases; junction bases outside the gene matches: 1. CDR3 sequence: CASRLAGGDTQYF. The CDR3 DNA follows: TGTGCCAGCAGGCTAGCGGGGGGAGATACGCAGTATTTT.

The CDR3, as DNA: TGTGCCAGCAGTGCGACCCGCGGTCAGCCCCAGCATTTT. Protein product: CASSATRGQPQHF. J is TRBJ1-5 and V is TRBV12-3 or TRBV12-4; D is unresolved. This CDR3 has 13 residues. V shed 5 bases and J shed 6 bases, with 11 bases lying between them.